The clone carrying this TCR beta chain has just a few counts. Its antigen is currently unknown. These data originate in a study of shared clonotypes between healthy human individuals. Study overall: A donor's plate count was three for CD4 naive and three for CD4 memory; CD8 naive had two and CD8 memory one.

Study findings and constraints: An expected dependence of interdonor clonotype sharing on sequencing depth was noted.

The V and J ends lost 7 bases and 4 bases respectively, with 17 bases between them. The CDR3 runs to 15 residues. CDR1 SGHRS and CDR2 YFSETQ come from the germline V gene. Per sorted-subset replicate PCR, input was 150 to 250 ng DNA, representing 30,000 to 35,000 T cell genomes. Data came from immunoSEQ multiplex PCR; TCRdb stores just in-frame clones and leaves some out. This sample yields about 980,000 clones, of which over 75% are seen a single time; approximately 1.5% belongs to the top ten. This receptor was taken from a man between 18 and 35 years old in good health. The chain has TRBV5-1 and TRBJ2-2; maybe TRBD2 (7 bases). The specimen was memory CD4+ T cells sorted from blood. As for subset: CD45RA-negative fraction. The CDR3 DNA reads TGCGCCAGCGAGGAAGCCGGGGGGCCCACCGGGGAGCTGTTTTTT. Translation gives CASEEAGGPTGELFF.